A selection of T cell receptor beta chains follows, all from one sample in a study of CD8 T cells in ankylosing spondylitis. TCRdb used MiXCR to reprocess the 5' RACE reads, holding one entry per CDR3 protein. This sample has roughly 100,000 distinct CDR3 sequences, with about 8.3% found just once. The sequenced material came from blood, either unsorted or a sorted T cell fraction (not recorded which). These receptors originate from a male donor with ankylosing spondylitis or in good health (not recorded which). The CDR3 runs from the conserved cysteine through the conserved F or W.

J gene,V gene,CDR3 protein
TRBJ2-7,TRBV29-1,CSVEDVPYEQYF
TRBJ2-1,TRBV25-1,CASSETSPHDEQFF
TRBJ2-1,TRBV19,CASSFRGKGSYNEQFF
TRBJ2-1,TRBV7-8,CASRTTSGGSYNEQFF
TRBJ2-7,TRBV6-2/TRBV6-3,CASSYSKQRDSYEQYF
TRBJ2-7,TRBV10-3,CAILPGQGKGEQYF
TRBJ1-4,TRBV6-4,CASRDTSGEKLFF
TRBJ2-2,TRBV7-9,CASRAGPSTNTGELFF
TRBJ2-7,TRBV9,CASSADRDSPYEQYF
TRBJ2-2,TRBV11-2,CASILKIGQGRTGELFF
TRBJ2-7,TRBV10-2,CASRLSGTSSYEQYF
TRBJ2-1,TRBV29-1,CSVDSLAEYNEQFF
TRBJ2-7,TRBV7-2,CASSLSFGVEQYF
TRBJ2-1,TRBV4-2,CASSQGGSGSTISYNEQFF
TRBJ2-1,TRBV7-2,CASSLPGAQNNNEQFF
TRBJ2-7,TRBV9,CASSPDRNYEQYF
TRBJ2-2,TRBV10-3,CAISVSAGTSGRWNTGELFF
TRBJ1-1,TRBV12-3/TRBV12-4,CASSFGTEAFF
TRBJ1-5,TRBV20-1,CSASGTARYSNQPQHF
TRBJ2-7,TRBV2,CASSERGGGAAYEQYF
TRBJ1-1,TRBV7-9,CASSRRGGGFMNTEAFF
TRBJ2-1,TRBV4-2,CASSQGNEQFF
TRBJ2-1,TRBV5-1,CASSFRTSGRSNNEQFF
TRBJ2-4,TRBV5-1,CASSSDVSKNIQYF
TRBJ2-7,TRBV11-2,CASSLTESSYEQYF
TRBJ2-1,TRBV5-1,CASSRLTSGSPYNEQFF
TRBJ2-7,TRBV4-1,CASSLGPEVSYEQYF
TRBJ2-1,TRBV7-9,CASSFGGQVGEQFF
TRBJ2-7,TRBV20-1,CSATGTLEEQYF
TRBJ2-3,TRBV7-9,CASSLERALWAGQDTQYF
TRBJ1-5,TRBV20-1,CSARDRRNQPQHF
TRBJ2-5,TRBV15,CATSRDHRLGQQYF
TRBJ2-3,TRBV7-2,CASSPSKGVSDTQYF
TRBJ2-3,TRBV4-1,CASSSHSLRGLALRTDTQYF
TRBJ1-4,TRBV4-3,CASSQDRQSTNEKLFF
TRBJ2-3,TRBV29-1,CSVYRGLAGGRYTQYF
TRBJ1-1,TRBV19,CASRGYRLRNTEAFF
TRBJ1-2,TRBV25-1,CASSDGQGAGYGYTF
TRBJ2-4,TRBV15,CATKDGGKKNIQYF
TRBJ2-2,TRBV30,CAWRGDRGNTGELFF
TRBJ1-2,TRBV3-1,CASSQDIGLLNYGYTF
TRBJ2-5,TRBV2,CASSDTDRDDF
TRBJ1-3,TRBV12-3/TRBV12-4,CASSSTPRGSGNTIYF
TRBJ2-1,TRBV20-1,CSASRQGTYHNEQFF
TRBJ1-2,TRBV20-1,CSATGTGGSYIPIYGYTF
TRBJ1-2,TRBV4-3,CASSQDFGGYTF
TRBJ2-7,TRBV20-1,CSARVRRTSGRYEQYF
TRBJ2-1,TRBV4-2,CASSHRAGGSSYNEQFF
TRBJ2-7,TRBV29-1,CSVEGGGAPEQYF
TRBJ2-3,TRBV7-2,CASARDSYTDTQYF